This TCR beta chain was observed in a study of blood T cell repertoires in COVID-19. Study context: Spain, Italy and the United States supplied samples that represented acute and convalescent COVID-19. T cells, B-cell-depleted T cells, or PBMCs supplied cDNA or gDNA.

About this clone: A read error may produce the germline difference seen at one junction end.

The CDR3 runs to 11 residues. Germline V gives CDR1 SNHLY, CDR2 FYNNEI. Source study methods: Reference gene primer amplification in the assay estimated nucleated cell counts. Profiling relied on immunoSEQ multiplex PCR, and the TCRdb table lists in-frame clones only, not all of them. V and J calls and clone size are those listed in that table; D and trimming were worked out from the DNA. The sample consists of about 100,000 clones, about 90% of them appearing once. This chain links TRBV2 with TRBJ1-2; D not resolved. The sample comprised peripheral blood. The TCR sequence derives from a man aged 30 to 45 in a cohort sampled during active COVID-19. The CDR3 nucleotides are TGTGCCAGCAGTGCCGGGGTGTGGGTAGAATTC. Its translation is CASSAGVWVEF.